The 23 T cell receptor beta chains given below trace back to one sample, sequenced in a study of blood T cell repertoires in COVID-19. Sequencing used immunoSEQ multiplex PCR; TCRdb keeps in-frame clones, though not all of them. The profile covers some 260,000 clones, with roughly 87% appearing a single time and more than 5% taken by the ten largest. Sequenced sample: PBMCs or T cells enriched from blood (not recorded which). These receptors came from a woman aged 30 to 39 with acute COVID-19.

This CDR3 is CSVEGTSGRYEQYF. The CDR3 bases are TGCAGCGTTGAAGGGACTAGCGGGAGGTACGAGCAGTACTTC. V gene TRBV29-1 combines with J gene TRBJ2-7; 14 bases map to TRBD2. The germline V gene encodes CDR1 SQVTM and CDR2 ANQGSEA. There are 14 residues in the CDR3. The V gene end was trimmed by 1 base and the J gene end by 4 bases; junction bases not matched to a gene: 0.

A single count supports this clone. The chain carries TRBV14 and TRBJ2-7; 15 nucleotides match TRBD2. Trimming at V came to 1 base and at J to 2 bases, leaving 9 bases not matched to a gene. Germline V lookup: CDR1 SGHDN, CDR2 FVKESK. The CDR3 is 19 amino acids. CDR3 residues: CASSQGLGLAGGRPYEQYF. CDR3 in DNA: TGTGCCAGCAGCCAAGGGTTGGGACTAGCGGGGGGACGTCCCTACGAGCAGTACTTC. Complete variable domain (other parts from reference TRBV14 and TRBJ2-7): EAGVTQFPSHSVIEKGQTVTLRCDPISGHDNLYWYRRVMGKEIKFLLHFVKESKQDESGMPNNRFLAERTGGTYSTLKVQPAELEDSGVYFCASSQGLGLAGGRPYEQYFGPGTRLTVT.

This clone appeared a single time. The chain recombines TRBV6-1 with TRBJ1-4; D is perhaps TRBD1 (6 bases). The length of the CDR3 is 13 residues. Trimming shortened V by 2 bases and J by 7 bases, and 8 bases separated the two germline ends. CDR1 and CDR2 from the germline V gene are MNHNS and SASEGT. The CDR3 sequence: CASSESRGEKLFF. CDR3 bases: TGTGCCAGCAGTGAAAGCAGGGGTGAAAAACTGTTTTTT.

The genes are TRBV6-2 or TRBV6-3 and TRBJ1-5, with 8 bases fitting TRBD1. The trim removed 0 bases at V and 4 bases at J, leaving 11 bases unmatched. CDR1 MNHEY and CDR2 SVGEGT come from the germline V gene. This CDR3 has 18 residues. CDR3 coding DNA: TGTGCCAGCAGTTACTCAGGGCTGGACAGGGCCACGAATCAGCCCCAGCATTTT. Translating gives CASSYSGLDRATNQPQHF.

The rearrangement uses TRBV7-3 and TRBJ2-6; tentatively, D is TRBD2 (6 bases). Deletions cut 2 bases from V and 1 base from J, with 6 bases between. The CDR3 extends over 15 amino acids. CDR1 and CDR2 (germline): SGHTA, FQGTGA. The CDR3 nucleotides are TGTGCCAGCAGCTTAGCGGGGTCTGGGGCCAACGTCCTGACTTTC. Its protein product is CASSLAGSGANVLTF.

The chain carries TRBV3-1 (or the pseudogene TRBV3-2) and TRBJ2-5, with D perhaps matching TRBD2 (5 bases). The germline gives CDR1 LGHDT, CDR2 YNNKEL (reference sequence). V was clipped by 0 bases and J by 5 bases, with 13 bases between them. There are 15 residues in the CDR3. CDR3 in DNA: TGTGCCAGCAGCCAAGAGAGGGAGCGATCCGAGACCCAGTACTTC. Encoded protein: CASSQERERSETQYF.

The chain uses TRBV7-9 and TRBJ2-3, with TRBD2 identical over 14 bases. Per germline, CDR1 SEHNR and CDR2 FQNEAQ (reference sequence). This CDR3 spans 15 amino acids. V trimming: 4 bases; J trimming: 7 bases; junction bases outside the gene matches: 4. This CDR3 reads CASSSTSGGAYTQYF. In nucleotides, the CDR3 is TGTGCCAGCAGCTCGACTAGCGGGGGGGCCTATACGCAGTATTTT.

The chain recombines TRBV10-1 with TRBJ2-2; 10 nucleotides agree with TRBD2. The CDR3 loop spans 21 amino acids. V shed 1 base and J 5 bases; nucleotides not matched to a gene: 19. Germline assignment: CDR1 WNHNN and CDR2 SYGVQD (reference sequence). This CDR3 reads CASSEWRGTSETPVRTGELFF. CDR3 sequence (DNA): TGCGCCAGCAGTGAGTGGCGGGGGACTAGCGAGACCCCGGTGAGGACCGGGGAGCTGTTTTTT.

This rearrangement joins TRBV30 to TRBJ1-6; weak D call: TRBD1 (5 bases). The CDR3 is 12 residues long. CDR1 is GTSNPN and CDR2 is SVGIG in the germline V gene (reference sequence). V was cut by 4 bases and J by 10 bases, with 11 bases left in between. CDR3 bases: TGTGCCTGGAACTTACAGGCGTCACCCCTCCACTTT. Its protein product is CAWNLQASPLHF.

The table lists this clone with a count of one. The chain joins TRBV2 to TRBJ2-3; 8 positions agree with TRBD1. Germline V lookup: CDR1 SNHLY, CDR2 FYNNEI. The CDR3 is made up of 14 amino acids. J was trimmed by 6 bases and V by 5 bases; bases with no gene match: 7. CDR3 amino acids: CASSSDRGGDTQYF. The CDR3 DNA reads TGTGCCAGCAGTTCCGACAGGGGTGGGGATACGCAGTATTTT.

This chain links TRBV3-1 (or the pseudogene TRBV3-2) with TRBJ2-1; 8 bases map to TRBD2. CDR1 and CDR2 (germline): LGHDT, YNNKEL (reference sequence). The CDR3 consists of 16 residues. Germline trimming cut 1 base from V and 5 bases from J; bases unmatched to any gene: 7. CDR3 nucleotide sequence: TGTGCCAGCAGCCAAGTAGGGACTAGGGCAAACAATGAGCAGTTCTTC. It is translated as CASSQVGTRANNEQFF.

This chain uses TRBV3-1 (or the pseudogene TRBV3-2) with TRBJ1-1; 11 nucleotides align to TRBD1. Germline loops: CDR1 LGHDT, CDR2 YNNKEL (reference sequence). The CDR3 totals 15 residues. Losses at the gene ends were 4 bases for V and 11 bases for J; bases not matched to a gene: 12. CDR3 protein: CASSPEWTGGRGAFF. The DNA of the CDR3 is TGTGCCAGCAGCCCTGAATGGACAGGGGGCAGGGGTGCTTTCTTT.

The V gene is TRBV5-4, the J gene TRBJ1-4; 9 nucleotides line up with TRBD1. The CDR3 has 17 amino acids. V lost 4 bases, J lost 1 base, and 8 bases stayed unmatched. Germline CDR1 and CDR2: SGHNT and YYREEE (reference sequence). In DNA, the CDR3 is TGTGCCAGCAGCGACGGAGACAGGGGGAGAACTAATGAAAAACTGTTTTTT. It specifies CASSDGDRGRTNEKLFF.

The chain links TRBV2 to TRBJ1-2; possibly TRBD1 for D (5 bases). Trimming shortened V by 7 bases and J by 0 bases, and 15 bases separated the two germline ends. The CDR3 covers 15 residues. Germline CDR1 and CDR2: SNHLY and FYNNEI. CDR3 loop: CASNPDPGANYGYTF. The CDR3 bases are TGTGCCAGCAACCCCGACCCGGGGGCTAACTATGGCTACACCTTC.

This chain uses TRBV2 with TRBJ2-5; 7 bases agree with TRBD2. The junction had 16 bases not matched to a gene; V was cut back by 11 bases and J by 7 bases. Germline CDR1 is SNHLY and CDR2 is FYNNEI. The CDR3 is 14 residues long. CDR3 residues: CAAERDHVAGTQYF. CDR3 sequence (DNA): TGTGCCGCCGAGCGCGACCACGTAGCGGGGACCCAGTACTTC.

CDR3 DNA: TGTGCCAGCAGCTATCGGACCCGGGGGAGCGGGGAGCTGTTTTTT. It codes for CASSYRTRGSGELFF. This sequence joins TRBV3-1 (or the pseudogene TRBV3-2) and TRBJ2-2; perhaps TRBD2 as D (6 bases). Trimming took 5 bases from V and 7 from J, leaving 17 bases between them. CDR1 and CDR2 from the germline V gene are LGHDT and YNNKEL (reference sequence). The CDR3 is 15 residues long.

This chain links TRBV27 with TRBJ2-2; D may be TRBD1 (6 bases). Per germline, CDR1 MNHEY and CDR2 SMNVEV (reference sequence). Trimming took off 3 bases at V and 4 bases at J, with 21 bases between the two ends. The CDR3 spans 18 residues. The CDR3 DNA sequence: TGTGCCAGCAGTTTTTTCGGGGTTGGGGGACATAGCACCGGGGAGCTGTTTTTT. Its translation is CASSFFGVGGHSTGELFF.

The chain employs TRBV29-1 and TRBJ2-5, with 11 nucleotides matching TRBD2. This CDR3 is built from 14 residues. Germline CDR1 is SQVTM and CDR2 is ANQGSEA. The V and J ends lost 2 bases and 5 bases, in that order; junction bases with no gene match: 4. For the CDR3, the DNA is TGCAGCGTTGAACTTCTAGCGGGAGGCGAGACCCAGTACTTC. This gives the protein CSVELLAGGETQYF.

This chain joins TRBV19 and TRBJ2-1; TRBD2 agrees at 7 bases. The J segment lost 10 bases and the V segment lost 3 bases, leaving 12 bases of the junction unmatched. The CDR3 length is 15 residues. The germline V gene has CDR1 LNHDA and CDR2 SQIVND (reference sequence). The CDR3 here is CASSIAGDSRGEQFF. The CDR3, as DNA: TGTGCCAGTAGTATTGCGGGAGATTCTCGTGGGGAGCAGTTCTTC.

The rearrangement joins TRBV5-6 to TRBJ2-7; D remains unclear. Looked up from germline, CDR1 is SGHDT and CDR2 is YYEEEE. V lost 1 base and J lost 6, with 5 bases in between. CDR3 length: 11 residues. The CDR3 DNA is TGTGCCAGCAGCTTGAGCTCCGAGCAGTACTTC. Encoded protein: CASSLSSEQYF.

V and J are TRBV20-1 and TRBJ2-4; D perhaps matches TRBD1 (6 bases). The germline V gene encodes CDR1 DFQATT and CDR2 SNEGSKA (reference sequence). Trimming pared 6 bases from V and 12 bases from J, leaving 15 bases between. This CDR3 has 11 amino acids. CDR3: CSARLGTPQYF. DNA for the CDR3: TGCAGTGCCCGCCTAGGGACACCTCAGTACTTC.

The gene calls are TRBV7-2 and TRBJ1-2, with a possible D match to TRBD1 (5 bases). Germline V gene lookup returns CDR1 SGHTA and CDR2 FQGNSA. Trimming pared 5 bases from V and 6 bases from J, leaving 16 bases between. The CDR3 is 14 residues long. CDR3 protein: CASSPGGGVDGYTF. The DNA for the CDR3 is TGTGCCAGCAGCCCCGGGGGAGGGGTTGATGGCTACACCTTC.

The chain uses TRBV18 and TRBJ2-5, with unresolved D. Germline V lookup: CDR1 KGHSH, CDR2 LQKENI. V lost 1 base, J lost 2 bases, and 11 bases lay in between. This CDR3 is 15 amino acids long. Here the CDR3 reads CASSPQLAVQETQYF. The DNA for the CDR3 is TGTGCCAGCTCACCACAGTTGGCAGTACAAGAGACCCAGTACTTC.